Below are 17 T cell receptor beta chains sequenced from a single sample in a study of cytomegalovirus exposure and HLA in healthy donors. Primers included in the PCR were 60 Vbeta and 13 Jbeta primers. Clones were read by immunoSEQ multiplex PCR, and TCRdb kept only the in-frame ones, dropping some. This table holds 100,000 or so clones, 76% found once. Specimen: PBMCs. Every receptor here comes from a man in his forties in good health and CMV-seropositive.

This chain joins TRBV4-3 and TRBJ2-1; tentatively, D is TRBD2 (6 bases). CDR1 and CDR2 (germline): LGHNA, YSLEER. V lost 0 bases and J lost 0, with 12 bases in between. The length of the CDR3 is 17 residues. The CDR3 reads CASSQDPLAFSYNEQFF. CDR3 DNA: TGCGCCAGCAGCCAAGATCCACTAGCCTTCTCCTACAATGAGCAGTTCTTC.

The rearrangement joins TRBV7-8 to TRBJ2-7; 9 bases agree with TRBD2. Germline CDR1 and CDR2: SGHVS and FQNEAQ. J was trimmed by 7 bases and V by 1 base; bases with no gene match: 8. CDR3 length: 15 amino acids. CDR3: CASSLGPGLAREQYF. As DNA, the CDR3 is TGTGCCAGCAGCTTAGGACCTGGACTAGCGAGGGAGCAGTACTTC.

The chain recombines TRBV4-1 with TRBJ1-2; D is ambiguous. The CDR3 runs 15 residues. The germline V gene encodes CDR1 MGHRA and CDR2 YSYEKL. Trimming stripped 3 bases from V and 0 bases from J, with 11 bases between. This CDR3 is CASSQSQNANYGYTF. In DNA form, the CDR3 reads TGCGCCAGCAGCCAGTCACAAAACGCTAACTATGGCTACACCTTC.

The chain recombines TRBV29-1 with TRBJ1-2; possibly TRBD1 for D (5 bases). Germline V gene lookup returns CDR1 SQVTM and CDR2 ANQGSEA. The CDR3 consists of 14 residues. Trimming stripped 5 bases from V and 4 bases from J, with 17 bases between. The CDR3 DNA is TGCAGCGTTCTAGCGGGACGGCCTGTCTATGGCTACACCTTC. Protein sequence: CSVLAGRPVYGYTF.

The chain has TRBV18 and TRBJ2-7; D is uncertain. Trimming removed 2 bases at V and 0 bases at J, with 8 bases between. The germline V gene has CDR1 KGHSH and CDR2 LQKENI. The CDR3 covers 14 residues. The CDR3, as DNA: TGTGCCAGCTCACCAGCACCGAGCTCCTACGAGCAGTACTTC. It specifies CASSPAPSSYEQYF. Based on the CDR3 plus reference TRBV18 and TRBJ2-7, the full variable domain is NAGVMQNPRHLVRRRGQEARLRCSPMKGHSHVYWYRQLPEEGLKFMVYLQKENIIDESGMPKERFSAEFPKEGPSILRIQQVVRGDSAAYFCASSPAPSSYEQYFGPGTRLTVT.

The DNA for the CDR3 is TGTGCCAGTAGTATTGTGACAGGCAATCAGCCCCAGCATTTT. Its translation is CASSIVTGNQPQHF. The rearrangement joins TRBV19 to TRBJ1-5, with a weak D call TRBD1 (5 bases). Germline V gene data show CDR1 as LNHDA and CDR2 as SQIVND (reference sequence). The CDR3 runs 14 residues. Trimming took 3 bases from V and 2 from J, leaving 8 bases between them.

CDR3 bases: TGTGCCAGTAGCCGGACTAGTGGGGCTAGCGGGGCCTCTCTGGAGCAGTACTTC. It translates to CASSRTSGASGASLEQYF. The chain joins TRBV19 to TRBJ2-7, with TRBD2 matching over 9 bases. The CDR3 sequence is 18 residues long. Germline CDR1 LNHDA, CDR2 SQIVND (reference sequence). With 6 bases clipped from V and 7 bases from J, the junction kept 22 bases outside the gene matches.

This clone appeared a single time. The chain couples TRBV6-6 to TRBJ2-6; maybe TRBD2 (6 bases). Trimming took off 4 bases at V and 3 bases at J, with 7 bases between the two ends. The CDR3 has 14 amino acids. Germline loops: CDR1 MNHNY, CDR2 SVGAGI (reference sequence). The DNA of the CDR3 is TGTGCCAGCAGTTTAGCGGTTGGGGCCAACGTCCTGACTTTC. Its protein is CASSLAVGANVLTF.

This rearrangement joins TRBV7-2 to TRBJ2-2; TRBD2 aligns across 15 bases. This CDR3 has 16 residues. V lost 5 bases, J lost 6 bases, and 4 bases stayed unmatched. Looked up from germline, CDR1 is SGHTA and CDR2 is FQGNSA. The CDR3 nucleotides are TGTGCCAGCAGCCTCGGACTAGCGGGAGGGTCCGGGGAGCTGTTTTTT. This sequence encodes CASSLGLAGGSGELFF.

Points on this clone: The junction does not match germline at one end; this may be a read error. The genes are TRBV11-2 and TRBJ2-4, with 8 bases aligning to TRBD1. Per the germline V gene, CDR1 is SGHAT and CDR2 is FQNNGV. The CDR3 spans 14 residues. CDR3 nucleotide sequence: TGTGCCAGCAGCTCCCAGGGGGCCAAAAACAGTCAGTACTTC. It encodes CASSSQGAKNSQYF.

V is TRBV19 and J is TRBJ2-2; D might be TRBD1 (6 bases). This CDR3 is built from 14 residues. Germline V gene lookup returns CDR1 LNHDA and CDR2 SQIVND (reference sequence). The V and J ends lost 6 bases and 5 bases respectively, with 13 bases between them. CDR3 amino acids: CASRTTGGTGELFF. In DNA form, the CDR3 reads TGTGCCAGTAGGACGACAGGTGGGACCGGGGAGCTGTTTTTT.

The chain combines TRBV7-2 with TRBJ2-7, with TRBD1 matching 7 bases. This CDR3 region has 15 residues. Trimming removed 5 bases from V and 4 bases from J; junction bases left unmatched: 11. Germline V gene data show CDR1 as SGHTA and CDR2 as FQGNSA. The CDR3 nucleotides are TGTGCCAGCAGCCCAACGACAGGGAGCTTGTACGAGCAGTACTTC. Encoded protein: CASSPTTGSLYEQYF. The full variable domain, in which reference TRBV7-2 and TRBJ2-7 provide the parts outside the CDR3, is GAGVSQSPSNKVTEKGKDVELRCDPISGHTALYWYRQSLGQGLEFLIYFQGNSAPDKSGLPSDRFSAERTGGSVSTLTIQRTQQEDSAVYLCASSPTTGSLYEQYFGPGTRLTVT.

The CDR3 bases are TGTGCCAGCAGTTCGCAGGGTCAAGCTGAAGCTTTCTTT. Translation: CASSSQGQAEAFF. This chain links TRBV28 with TRBJ1-1, with D possibly being TRBD1 (5 bases). CDR1 is MDHEN, CDR2 SYDVKM, per germline. V dropped 4 bases and J dropped 6 bases, with 12 bases sitting between them. The CDR3 has 13 amino acids.

This clone was picked up one time. The rearrangement uses TRBV6-1 and TRBJ1-4; D remains unclear. The CDR3 extends over 14 amino acids. From germline, CDR1 is MNHNS and CDR2 SASEGT. V lost 6 bases to trimming and J lost 0 bases, with 8 bases between them. Here the CDR3 reads CASRPESTNEKLFF. The CDR3 nucleotides read TGTGCCAGCAGGCCAGAATCAACTAATGAAAAACTGTTTTTT.

This clone was counted a few times. The chain combines TRBV11-2 with TRBJ2-3; 10 nucleotides match TRBD2. The CDR3 sequence is 18 residues long. Germline CDR1 SGHAT, CDR2 FQNNGV. The V gene end was trimmed by 0 bases and the J gene end by 2 bases; junction bases not matched to a gene: 8. CDR3: CASSLDAPSGGNTDTQYF. CDR3 bases: TGTGCCAGCAGCTTAGATGCGCCTAGCGGGGGAAACACAGATACGCAGTATTTT.

The V and J genes are TRBV25-1 and TRBJ2-7, with D perhaps TRBD2 (7 bases). The germline CDR1 and CDR2 sequences are MGHDK and SYGVNS. This CDR3 spans 14 amino acids. Deletions cut 5 bases from V and 4 bases from J, with 15 bases between. The CDR3: CASSPAGALYEQYF. The CDR3 DNA is TGTGCCAGCAGTCCGGCGGGGGCCTTATACGAGCAGTACTTC.

This chain joins TRBV9 and TRBJ1-1, with D perhaps TRBD1 (5 bases). Trimming cost V 2 bases and J 1 base, with 6 bases left between them. CDR1 is SGDLS, CDR2 YYNGEE, per germline. The CDR3 extends over 13 amino acids. The CDR3, as DNA: TGTGCCAGCAGCGTGGGGCCGAACACTGAAGCTTTCTTT. It is translated as CASSVGPNTEAFF.